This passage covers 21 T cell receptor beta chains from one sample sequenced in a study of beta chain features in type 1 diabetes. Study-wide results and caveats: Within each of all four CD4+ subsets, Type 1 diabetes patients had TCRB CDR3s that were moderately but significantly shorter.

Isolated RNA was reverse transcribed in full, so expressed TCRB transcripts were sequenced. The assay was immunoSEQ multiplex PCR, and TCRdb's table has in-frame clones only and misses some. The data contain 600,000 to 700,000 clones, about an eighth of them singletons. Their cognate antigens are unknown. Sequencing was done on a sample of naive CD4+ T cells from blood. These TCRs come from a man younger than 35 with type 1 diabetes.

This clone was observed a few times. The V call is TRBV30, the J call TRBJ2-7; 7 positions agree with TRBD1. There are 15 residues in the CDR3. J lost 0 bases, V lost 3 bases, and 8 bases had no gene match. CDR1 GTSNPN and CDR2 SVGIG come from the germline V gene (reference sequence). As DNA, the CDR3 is TGTGCCTGGAGAGTTACAGGGGCCCTCTCCTACGAGCAGTACTTC. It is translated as CAWRVTGALSYEQYF.

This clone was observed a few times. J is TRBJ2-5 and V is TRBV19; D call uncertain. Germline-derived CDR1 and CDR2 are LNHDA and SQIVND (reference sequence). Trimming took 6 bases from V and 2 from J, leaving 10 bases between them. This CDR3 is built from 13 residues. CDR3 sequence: CASSLQEQETQYF. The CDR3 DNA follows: TGTGCCAGTAGCCTCCAGGAACAAGAGACCCAGTACTTC.

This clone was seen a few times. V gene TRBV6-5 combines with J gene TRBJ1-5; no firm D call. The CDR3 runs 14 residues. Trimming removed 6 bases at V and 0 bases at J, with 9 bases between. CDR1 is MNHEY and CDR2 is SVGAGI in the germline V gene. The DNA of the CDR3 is TGTGCCAGCAGCCGGACTTATAGCAATCAGCCCCAGCATTTT. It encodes CASSRTYSNQPQHF.

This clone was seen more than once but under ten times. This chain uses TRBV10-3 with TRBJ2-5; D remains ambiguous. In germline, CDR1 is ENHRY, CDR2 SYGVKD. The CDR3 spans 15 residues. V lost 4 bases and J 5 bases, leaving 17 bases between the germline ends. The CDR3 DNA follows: TGTGCCATCAGTGCCGGGTCCGACATAGGGGAGACCCAGTACTTC. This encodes CAISAGSDIGETQYF.

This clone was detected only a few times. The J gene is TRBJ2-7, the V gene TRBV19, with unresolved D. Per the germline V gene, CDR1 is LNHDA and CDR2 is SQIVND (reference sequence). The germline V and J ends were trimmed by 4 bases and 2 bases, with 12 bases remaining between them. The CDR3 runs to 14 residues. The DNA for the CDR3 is TGTGCCAGTAGTAGGCCGGGTTCCACCTACGAGCAGTACTTC. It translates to CASSRPGSTYEQYF.

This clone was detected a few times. CDR3 protein: CASSNTLGNAGEQYF. CDR3 in DNA: TGTGCCAGCAGCAACACATTAGGCAATGCTGGCGAGCAGTACTTC. This rearrangement joins TRBV21-1 to TRBJ2-7. TRBV21-1 is marked as a pseudogene. The CDR3 sequence is 15 residues long.

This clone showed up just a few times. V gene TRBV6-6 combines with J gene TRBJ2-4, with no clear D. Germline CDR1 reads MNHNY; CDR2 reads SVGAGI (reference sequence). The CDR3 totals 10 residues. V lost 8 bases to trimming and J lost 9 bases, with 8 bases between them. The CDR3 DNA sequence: TGTGCCAGCTCTTCCGCCATTCAGTACTTC. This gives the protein CASSSAIQYF.

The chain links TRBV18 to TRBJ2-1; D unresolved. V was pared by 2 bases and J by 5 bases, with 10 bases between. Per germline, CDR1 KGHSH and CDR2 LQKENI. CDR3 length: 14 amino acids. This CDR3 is CASSPFTSHNEQFF. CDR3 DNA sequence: TGTGCCAGCTCACCATTCACGAGCCACAATGAGCAGTTCTTC.

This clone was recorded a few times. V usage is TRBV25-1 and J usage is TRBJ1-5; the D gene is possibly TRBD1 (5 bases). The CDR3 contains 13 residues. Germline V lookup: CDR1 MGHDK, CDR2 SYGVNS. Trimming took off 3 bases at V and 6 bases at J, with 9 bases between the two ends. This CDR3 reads CASSEGGFQPQHF. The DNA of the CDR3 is TGTGCCAGCAGTGAGGGGGGGTTTCAGCCCCAGCATTTT.

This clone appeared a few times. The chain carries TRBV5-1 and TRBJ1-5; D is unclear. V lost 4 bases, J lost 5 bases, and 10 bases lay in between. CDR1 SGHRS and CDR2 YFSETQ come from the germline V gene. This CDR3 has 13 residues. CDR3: CASSGREDQPQHF. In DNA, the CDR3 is TGCGCCAGCAGCGGGAGGGAGGATCAGCCCCAGCATTTT.

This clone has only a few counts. In nucleotides, the CDR3 is TGTGCCAGCTCACACAAACAGGATTCTAACTATGGCTACACCTTC. As protein: CASSHKQDSNYGYTF. This chain links TRBV18 with TRBJ1-2, with D perhaps TRBD1 (5 bases). The CDR3 spans 15 residues. Between the trimmed V and J ends, which lost 4 bases and 0 bases, there was a span of 12 bases. Germline CDR1 KGHSH, CDR2 LQKENI. The whole variable domain, remainder taken from reference TRBV18 and TRBJ1-2, is NAGVMQNPRHLVRRRGQEARLRCSPMKGHSHVYWYRQLPEEGLKFMVYLQKENIIDESGMPKERFSAEFPKEGPSILRIQQVVRGDSAAYFCASSHKQDSNYGYTFGSGTRLTVV.

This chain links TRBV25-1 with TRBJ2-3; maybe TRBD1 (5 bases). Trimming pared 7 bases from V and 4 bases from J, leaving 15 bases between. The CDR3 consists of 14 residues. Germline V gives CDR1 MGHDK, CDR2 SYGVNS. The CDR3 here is CASTKGLFADTQYF. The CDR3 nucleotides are TGTGCCAGCACGAAGGGGCTTTTCGCAGATACGCAGTATTTT.

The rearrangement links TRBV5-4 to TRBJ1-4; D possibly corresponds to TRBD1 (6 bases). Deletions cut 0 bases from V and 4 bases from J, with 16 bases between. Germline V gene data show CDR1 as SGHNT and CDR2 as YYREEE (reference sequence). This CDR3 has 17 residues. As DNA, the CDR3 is TGTGCCAGCAGCTTGGCGCAACCGGGACAAATTAATGAAAAACTGTTTTTT. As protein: CASSLAQPGQINEKLFF.

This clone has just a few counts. The CDR3, as DNA: TGTGCCAGCAGCTTAGTGGGGGCTGGACATGAAAAACTGTTTTTT. Amino acid sequence: CASSLVGAGHEKLFF. The chain combines TRBV7-2 with TRBJ1-4; D is possibly TRBD1 (6 bases). This CDR3 has 15 amino acids. CDR1 and CDR2 from the germline V gene are SGHTA and FQGNSA. V was shortened by 1 base and J by 6 bases, with 12 bases between the two germline ends.

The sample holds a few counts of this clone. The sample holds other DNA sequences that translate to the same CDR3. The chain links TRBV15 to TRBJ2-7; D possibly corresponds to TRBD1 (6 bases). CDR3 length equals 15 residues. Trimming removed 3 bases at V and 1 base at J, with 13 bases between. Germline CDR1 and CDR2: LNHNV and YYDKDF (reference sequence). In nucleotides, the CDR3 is TGTGCCACCAGCAGCGGACAGAAGGCTTCCTACGAGCAGTACTTC. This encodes CATSSGQKASYEQYF.

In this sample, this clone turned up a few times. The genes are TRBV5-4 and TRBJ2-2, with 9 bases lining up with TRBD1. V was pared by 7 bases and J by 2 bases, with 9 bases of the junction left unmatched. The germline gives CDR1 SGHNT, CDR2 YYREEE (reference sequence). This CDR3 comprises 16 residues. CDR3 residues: CASSNPGQGNTGELFF. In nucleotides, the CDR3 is TGTGCCAGCTCCAACCCGGGACAGGGTAACACCGGGGAGCTGTTTTTT.

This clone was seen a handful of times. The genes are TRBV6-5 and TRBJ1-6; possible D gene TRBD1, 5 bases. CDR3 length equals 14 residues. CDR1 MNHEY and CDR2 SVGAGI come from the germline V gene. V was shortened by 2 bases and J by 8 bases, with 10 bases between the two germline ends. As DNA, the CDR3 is TGTGCCAGCAGTTACGAGGGGAAGGATTCACCCCTCCACTTT. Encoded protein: CASSYEGKDSPLHF.

The CDR3 here is CAWSPGQFNQPQHF. As DNA, the CDR3 is TGTGCCTGGAGCCCTGGACAGTTCAATCAGCCCCAGCATTTT. V and J are TRBV30 and TRBJ1-5; maybe TRBD1 (6 bases). Trimming cost V 3 bases and J 3 bases, with 12 bases left between them. CDR1 and CDR2 (germline): GTSNPN, SVGIG (reference sequence). There are 14 residues in the CDR3.

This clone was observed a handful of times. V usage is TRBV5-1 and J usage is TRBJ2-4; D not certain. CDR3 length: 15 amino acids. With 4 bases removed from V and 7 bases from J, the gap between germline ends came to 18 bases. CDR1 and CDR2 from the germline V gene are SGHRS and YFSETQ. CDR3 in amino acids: CASSPYDPKVNIQYF. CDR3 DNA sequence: TGCGCCAGCAGCCCATACGACCCGAAGGTTAACATTCAGTACTTC.

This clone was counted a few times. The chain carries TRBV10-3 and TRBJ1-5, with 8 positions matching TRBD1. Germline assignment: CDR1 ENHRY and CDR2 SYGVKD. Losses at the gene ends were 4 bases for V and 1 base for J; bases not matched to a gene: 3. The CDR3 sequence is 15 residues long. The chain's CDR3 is CAISATGGSNQPQHF. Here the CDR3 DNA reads TGTGCCATCAGTGCTACAGGGGGGAGCAATCAGCCCCAGCATTTT.

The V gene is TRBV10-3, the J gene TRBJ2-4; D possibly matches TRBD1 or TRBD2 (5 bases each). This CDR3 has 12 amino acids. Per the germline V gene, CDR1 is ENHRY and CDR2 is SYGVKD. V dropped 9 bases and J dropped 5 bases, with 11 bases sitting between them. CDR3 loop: CAIGGGENIQYF. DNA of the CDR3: TGTGCCATTGGGGGTGGGGAAAACATTCAGTACTTC.